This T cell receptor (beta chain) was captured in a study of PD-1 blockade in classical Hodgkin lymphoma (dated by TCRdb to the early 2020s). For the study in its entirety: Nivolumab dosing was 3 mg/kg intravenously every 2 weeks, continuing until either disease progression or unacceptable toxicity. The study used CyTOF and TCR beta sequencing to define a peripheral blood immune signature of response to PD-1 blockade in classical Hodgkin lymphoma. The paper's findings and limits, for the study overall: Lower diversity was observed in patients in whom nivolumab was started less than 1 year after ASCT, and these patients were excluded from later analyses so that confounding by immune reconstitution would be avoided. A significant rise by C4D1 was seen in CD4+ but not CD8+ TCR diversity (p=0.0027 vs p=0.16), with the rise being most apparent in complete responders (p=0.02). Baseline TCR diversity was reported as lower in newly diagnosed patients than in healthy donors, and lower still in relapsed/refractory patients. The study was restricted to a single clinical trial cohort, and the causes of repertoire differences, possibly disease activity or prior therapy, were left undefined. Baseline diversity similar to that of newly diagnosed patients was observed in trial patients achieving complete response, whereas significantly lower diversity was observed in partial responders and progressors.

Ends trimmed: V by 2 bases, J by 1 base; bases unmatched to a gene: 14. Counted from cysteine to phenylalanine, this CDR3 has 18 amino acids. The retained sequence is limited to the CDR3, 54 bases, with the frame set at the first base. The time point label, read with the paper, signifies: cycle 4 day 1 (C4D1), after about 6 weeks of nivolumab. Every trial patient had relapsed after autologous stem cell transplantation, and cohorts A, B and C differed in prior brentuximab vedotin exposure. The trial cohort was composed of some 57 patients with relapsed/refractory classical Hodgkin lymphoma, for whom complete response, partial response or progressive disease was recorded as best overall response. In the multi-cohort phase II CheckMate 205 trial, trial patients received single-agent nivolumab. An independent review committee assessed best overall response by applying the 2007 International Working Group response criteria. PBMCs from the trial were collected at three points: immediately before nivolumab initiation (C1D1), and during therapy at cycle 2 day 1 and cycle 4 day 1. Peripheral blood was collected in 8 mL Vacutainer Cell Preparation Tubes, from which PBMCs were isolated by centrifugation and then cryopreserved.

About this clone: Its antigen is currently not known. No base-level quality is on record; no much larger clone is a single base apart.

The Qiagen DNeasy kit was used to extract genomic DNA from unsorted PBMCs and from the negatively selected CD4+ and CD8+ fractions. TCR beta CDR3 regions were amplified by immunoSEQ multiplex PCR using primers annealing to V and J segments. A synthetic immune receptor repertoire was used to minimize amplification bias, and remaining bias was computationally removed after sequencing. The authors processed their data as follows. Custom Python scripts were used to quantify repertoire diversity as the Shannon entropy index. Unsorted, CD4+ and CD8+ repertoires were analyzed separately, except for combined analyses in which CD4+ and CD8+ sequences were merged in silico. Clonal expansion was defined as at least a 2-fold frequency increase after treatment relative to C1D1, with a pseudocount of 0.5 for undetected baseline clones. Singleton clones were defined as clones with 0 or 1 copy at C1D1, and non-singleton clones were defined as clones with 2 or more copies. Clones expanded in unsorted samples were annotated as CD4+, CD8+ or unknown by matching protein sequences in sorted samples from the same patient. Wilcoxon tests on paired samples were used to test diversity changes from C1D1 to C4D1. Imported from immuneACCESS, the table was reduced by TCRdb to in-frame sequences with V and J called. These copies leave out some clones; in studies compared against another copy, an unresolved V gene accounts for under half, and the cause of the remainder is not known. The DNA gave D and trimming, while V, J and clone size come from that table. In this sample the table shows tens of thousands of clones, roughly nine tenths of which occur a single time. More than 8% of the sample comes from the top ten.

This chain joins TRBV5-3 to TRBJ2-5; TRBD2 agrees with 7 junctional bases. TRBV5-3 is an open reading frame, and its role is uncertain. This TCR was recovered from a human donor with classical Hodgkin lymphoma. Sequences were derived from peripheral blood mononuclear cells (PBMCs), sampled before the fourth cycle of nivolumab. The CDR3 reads CARSFRRFGEGPQETQYF. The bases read TGTGCCAGAAGCTTCAGGAGGTTTGGGGAGGGCCCCCAAGAGACCCAGTACTTC.